What follows are 8 T cell receptor beta chains derived from one specimen sequenced in a study of T cells in Graves' hyperthyroidism and ophthalmopathy. It was RNA transcripts that yielded the amplified TCR beta CDR3 regions. HTBI primers were used for first-round RT-PCR of the TCR CDR3. TCRdb re-derived calls from the multiplex PCR reads in MiXCR, one entry per CDR3 protein. Of about 300,000 distinct CDR3 sequences in the sample, roughly 18% were seen once. Material for sequencing was blood. The receptors were gathered from a man aged 50-59 years with Graves' ophthalmopathy.

This clonotype has more than one count but fewer than ten. This rearrangement joins TRBV2 to TRBJ2-1; weak D call: TRBD2 (5 bases). The V end lost 5 bases, the J end lost 6 bases, and 8 bases lay between the germline ends. The CDR3 extends over 12 amino acids. The germline gives CDR1 SNHLY, CDR2 FYNNEI. The CDR3 spells CASSTGVNEQFF. The CDR3 coding sequence is TGTGCCAGCAGTACCGGGGTCAATGAGCAGTTCTTC.

This chain joins TRBV9 and TRBJ1-2, with no clear D. The CDR3 has 14 residues. From germline, CDR1 is SGDLS and CDR2 YYNGEE. Trimming left V 0 bases short and J 1 base short, with 7 bases between. The chain's CDR3 is CASSVAKGNYGYTF. The CDR3 DNA reads as TGTGCCAGCAGCGTAGCTAAGGGTAACTATGGCTACACCTTC.

The chain carries TRBV24-1 and TRBJ2-7, with D perhaps TRBD1 or TRBD2 (6 bases each). This CDR3 has 18 residues. V was cut by 7 bases and J by 0 bases, with 24 bases left in between. From germline, CDR1 is KGHDR and CDR2 SFDVKD. The CDR3 coding sequence is TGTGCCACCAGCGGAAACGGACAGCGGGTTGGAAGCTCCTACGAGCAGTACTTC. This encodes CATSGNGQRVGSSYEQYF.

The table lists this clonotype with many counts. V gene TRBV2 combines with J gene TRBJ2-1; a possible D gene is TRBD2 (6 bases). The CDR3 is made up of 14 amino acids. V was cut by 5 bases and J by 2 bases, with 10 bases left in between. The germline gives CDR1 SNHLY, CDR2 FYNNEI. In nucleotides, the CDR3 is TGTGCCAGCAGTTTAGCGGTTACCTACAATGAGCAGTTCTTC. It codes for CASSLAVTYNEQFF.

The J gene is TRBJ1-2, the V gene TRBV9; D ambiguous. The germline CDR1 and CDR2 sequences are SGDLS and YYNGEE. Trimming left V 4 bases short and J 4 bases short, with 17 bases between. The CDR3 sequence is 15 residues long. DNA of the CDR3: TGTGCCAGCAGCCGGTCGATGGGCGCCGGCTATGGCTACACCTTC. Translating gives CASSRSMGAGYGYTF.

The chain couples TRBV5-1 to TRBJ1-2, with a tentative D call TRBD1 (5 bases). The germline gives CDR1 SGHRS, CDR2 YFSETQ. The germline V and J ends were trimmed by 3 bases and 0 bases, with 9 bases remaining between them. This CDR3 comprises 14 residues. For the CDR3, the DNA is TGCGCCAGCAGCTATGACAGAGCTAACTATGGCTACACCTTC. Encoded protein: CASSYDRANYGYTF.

In its sample, this clonotype was seen many times. This chain connects TRBV6-1 to TRBJ2-2; 7 bases are a match to TRBD2. The CDR3 consists of 16 residues. Trimming took 6 bases from V and 2 from J; bases not matched to a gene: 9. CDR1 MNHNS and CDR2 SASEGT come from the germline V gene. The CDR3 sequence: CASSSKSGINTGELFF. The CDR3 DNA reads TGTGCCAGCAGCTCTAAAAGCGGGATAAACACCGGGGAGCTGTTTTTT.

This clonotype was counted between two and nine times. This chain joins TRBV20-1 and TRBJ1-2; D is unclear. The V and J ends lost 5 bases and 1 base respectively, with 8 bases between them. The CDR3 totals 12 residues. Germline CDR1 DFQATT, CDR2 SNEGSKA (reference sequence). This CDR3 reads CSAVTGNYGYTF. Here the CDR3 DNA reads TGCAGTGCTGTAACCGGTAACTATGGCTACACCTTC.